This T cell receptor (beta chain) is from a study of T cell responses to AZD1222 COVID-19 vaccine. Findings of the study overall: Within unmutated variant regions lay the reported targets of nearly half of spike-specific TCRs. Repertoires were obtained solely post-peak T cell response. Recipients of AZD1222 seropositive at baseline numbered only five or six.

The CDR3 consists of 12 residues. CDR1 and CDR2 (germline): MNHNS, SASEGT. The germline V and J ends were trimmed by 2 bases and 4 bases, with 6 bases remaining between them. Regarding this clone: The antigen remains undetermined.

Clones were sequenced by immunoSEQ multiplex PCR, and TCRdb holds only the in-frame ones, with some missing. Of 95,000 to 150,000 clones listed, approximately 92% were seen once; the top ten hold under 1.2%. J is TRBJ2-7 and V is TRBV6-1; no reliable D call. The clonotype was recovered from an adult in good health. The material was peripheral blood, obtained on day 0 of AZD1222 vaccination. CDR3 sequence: CASSEYPYEQYF. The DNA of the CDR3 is TGTGCCAGCAGTGAATATCCGTACGAGCAGTACTTC.